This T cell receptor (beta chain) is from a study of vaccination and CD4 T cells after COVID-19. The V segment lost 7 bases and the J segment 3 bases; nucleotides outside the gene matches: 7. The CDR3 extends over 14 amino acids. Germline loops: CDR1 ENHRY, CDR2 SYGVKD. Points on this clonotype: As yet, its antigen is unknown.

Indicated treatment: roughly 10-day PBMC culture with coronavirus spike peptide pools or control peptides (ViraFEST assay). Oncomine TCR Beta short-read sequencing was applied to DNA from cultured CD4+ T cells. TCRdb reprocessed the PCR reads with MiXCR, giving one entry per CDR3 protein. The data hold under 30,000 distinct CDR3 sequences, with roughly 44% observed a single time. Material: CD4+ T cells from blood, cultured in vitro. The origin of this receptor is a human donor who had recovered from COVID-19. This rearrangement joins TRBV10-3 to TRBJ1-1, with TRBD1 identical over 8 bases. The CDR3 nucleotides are TGTGCCATCACCCCGACAGGGGCTCACACTGAAGCTTTCTTT. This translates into CAITPTGAHTEAFF.